This T cell receptor beta chain was recorded in a study of cytomegalovirus exposure and HLA in healthy donors. CDR3 size: 14 residues. The ends were cut back, 3 bases at V and 4 bases at J, with 11 bases in the middle. Per the germline V gene, CDR1 is LNHNV and CDR2 is YYDKDF (reference sequence). With regard to this clone: The antigen is not known.

Sequencing was performed with immunoSEQ multiplex PCR; in TCRdb, only in-frame clones are kept and a portion is missing. The sample has 80,000 to 100,000 clones, around 90% seen once. The study, taken as a whole, reports: The study put 150 to 200 TCR beta chains on its list as cytomegalovirus-associated.

The receptor was isolated from a woman in her twenties or thirties in good health and CMV-seronegative. Sample: PBMCs. V gene TRBV15 combines with J gene TRBJ2-3; a possible D gene is TRBD2 (7 bases). The CDR3 nucleotides read TGTGCCACCAGCAGCACAGGGAGGGCAGATACGCAGTATTTT. Translation gives CATSSTGRADTQYF.